The sequence of this T cell receptor (beta chain) was determined in a study of T cells in Graves' hyperthyroidism and ophthalmopathy. This clonotype appeared many times. TCR beta CDR3 region amplification was performed from RNA transcripts. In the first-round RT-PCR of the TCR CDR3, the HTBI primer set was used. TCRdb called the multiplex PCR reads again in MiXCR, with one record for every CDR3 protein. The table has 240,000 or so distinct CDR3 sequences, about 15% seen once; the top ten hold around 28%. The sequence was collected from a woman younger than 30 with Graves' ophthalmopathy. Sequencing input: blood.

The CDR3 DNA reads TGCAGTGCTAGCCGGGACAGGGGGTTCAATGAGCAGTTCTTC. The encoded protein is CSASRDRGFNEQFF. V is TRBV20-1 and J is TRBJ2-1; 11 bases map to TRBD1. The CDR3 is made up of 14 amino acids. The V segment lost 3 bases and the J segment 6 bases; nucleotides outside the gene matches: 4. Germline CDR1 DFQATT, CDR2 SNEGSKA (reference sequence).